Listed below are T cell receptor beta chains from one sample, sequenced in a study of identical twins' blood T cells. MiXCR, run by TCRdb on the 5' RACE reads, gives a single entry per CDR3 protein. The sample consists of 300,000 to 400,000 distinct CDR3 sequences, under 30% of them appearing once. Sequenced: PBMCs. All receptors derive from a woman aged 18 to 55 in good health. CDR3s include the opening cysteine and the closing phenylalanine or tryptophan. A D gene is named only where the DNA matches it firmly. The size of a clone is reported for some rows only, either as once, few or many, or as a class for expanded clones.

V	J	size	D	CDR3	DNA
TRBV29-1	TRBJ1-1	NA	TRBD1	CSVGGQGCTEAFF	TGCAGCGTCGGAGGACAGGGTTGTACTGAAGCTTTCTTT
TRBV9	TRBJ1-1	NA	NA	CASSVDGRASAEAFF	TGTGCCAGCAGCGTAGACGGCAGGGCAAGTGCCGAGGCTTTCTTT
TRBV30	TRBJ1-1	NA	NA	CAWSVYYGSTEAFF	TGTGCCTGGAGTGTTTATTACGGGAGCACTGAAGCTTTCTTT
TRBV27	TRBJ2-1	NA	TRBD1	CASRPGQKNNEQFF	TGTGCCAGCAGGCCGGGACAGAAAAACAATGAGCAGTTCTTC
TRBV7-9	TRBJ1-2	NA	NA	CASSSYTGGYTF	TGTGCCAGCAGCTCTTACACGGGTGGCTACACCTTC
TRBV5-1	TRBJ2-2	NA	TRBD1	CASSLGGQQNTGELFF	TGCGCCAGCAGCTTGGGGGGACAGCAGAACACCGGGGAGCTGTTTTTT
TRBV9	TRBJ2-5	NA	NA	CASSVATQRRETQYF	TGTGCCAGCAGCGTAGCTACCCAGCGCCGAGAGACCCAGTACTTC
TRBV30	TRBJ2-3	NA	NA	CAWGVVGERTDTQYF	TGTGCCTGGGGTGTTGTGGGGGAAAGGACAGATACGCAGTATTTT
TRBV12-3/TRBV12-4	TRBJ2-4	few	TRBD2	CASSLSGGKNIQYF	TGTGCCAGCAGTTTATCCGGGGGGAAAAACATTCAGTACTTC
TRBV4-3	TRBJ2-1	few	NA	CASSQDRLLYNEQFF	TGCGCCAGCAGCCAAGACAGACTCCTCTACAATGAGCAGTTCTTC
TRBV6-2/TRBV6-3	TRBJ2-2	few	TRBD2	CASSQGLARNTGELFF	TGTGCCAGCAGCCAGGGACTAGCGAGGAACACCGGGGAGCTGTTTTTT
TRBV29-1	TRBJ2-5	NA	NA	CSVVPAGERETQYF	TGCAGCGTTGTACCGGCCGGGGAGCGAGAGACCCAGTACTTC
TRBV2	TRBJ2-2	NA	NA	CASSGQNTGELFF	TGTGCCAGCTCGGGACAGAACACCGGGGAGCTGTTTTTT
TRBV5-1	TRBJ1-3	NA	NA	CASSSLGDGDTIYF	TGCGCCAGCAGCTCGCTCGGGGACGGAGACACCATATATTTT
TRBV6-5	TRBJ1-1	NA	TRBD1	CASSYVGTGVEAFF	TGTGCCAGCAGTTACGTTGGGACAGGTGTTGAAGCTTTCTTT
TRBV14	TRBJ2-7	few	NA	CASSPTRPREQYF	TGTGCCAGCAGCCCGACAAGACCCAGGGAGCAGTACTTC
TRBV12-3/TRBV12-4	TRBJ1-2	NA	NA	CASSYIGVGGYTF	TGTGCCAGCAGTTATATCGGAGTAGGAGGCTACACCTTC
TRBV28	TRBJ2-1	NA	NA	CASSFLGQSGEQFF	TGTGCCAGCAGTTTTCTGGGACAAAGCGGTGAGCAGTTCTTC
TRBV15	TRBJ2-7	few	TRBD2	CATSITGTSFEQYF	TGTGCCACCAGCATAACCGGGACTAGCTTCGAGCAGTACTTC
TRBV20-1	TRBJ2-3	few	NA	CSARIDASSTDTQYF	TGCAGTGCTAGAATTGATGCCTCAAGCACAGATACGCAGTATTTT
TRBV20-1	TRBJ2-3	NA	NA	CSATDGANTDTQYF	TGCAGTGCTACCGACGGGGCCAACACAGATACGCAGTATTTT
TRBV7-9	TRBJ2-1	NA	NA	CASSPTRTNEQFF	TGTGCCAGCAGCCCTACAAGGACCAATGAGCAGTTCTTC
TRBV12-3/TRBV12-4	TRBJ2-7	few	NA	CASSPYTYEQYF	TGTGCCAGCAGCCCCTATACCTACGAGCAGTACTTC
TRBV7-9	TRBJ1-1	few	NA	CATTPTGMNTEAFF	TGTGCCACTACACCTACAGGAATGAACACTGAAGCTTTCTTT
TRBV20-1	TRBJ2-2	few	NA	CSAKDFYTGELFF	TGCAGTGCTAAGGACTTTTACACCGGGGAGCTGTTTTTT
TRBV29-1	TRBJ2-7	many	TRBD2	CSAEVAGVYEQYF	TGCAGCGCAGAAGTAGCGGGAGTATACGAGCAGTACTTC
TRBV29-1	TRBJ1-2	NA	TRBD1	CSVWGQRSSYGCTF	TGCAGCGTTTGGGGACAGAGATCTTCCTATGGCTGCACCTTC
TRBV20-1	TRBJ2-5	NA	NA	CSARDRQETQYF	TGCAGTGCTAGGGACAGACAAGAGACCCAGTACTTC
TRBV18	TRBJ1-4	few	NA	CASPLTIPRGGENEKLFF	TGTGCCAGCCCACTTACGATACCCCGAGGGGGGGAGAATGAAAAACTGTTTTTT
TRBV6-1	TRBJ2-3	NA	NA	CASSEPVRGVRDTQYF	TGTGCCAGCAGTGAGCCCGTGCGGGGAGTCAGGGATACGCAGTATTTT
TRBV9	TRBJ2-3	few	TRBD2	CASSVGGLETDTQYF	TGTGCCAGCAGCGTAGGGGGACTAGAAACAGATACGCAGTATTTT
TRBV20-1	TRBJ1-1	NA	NA	CSAVRVYTEAFF	TGCAGTGCAGTCAGGGTATACACTGAAGCTTTCTTT
TRBV20-1	TRBJ2-7	NA	TRBD2	CSAGPSGRNYEQYF	TGCAGTGCTGGACCTAGCGGGAGAAACTACGAGCAGTACTTC
TRBV27	TRBJ2-7	few	TRBD1	CASSLTVRGLHEQYF	TGTGCCAGCAGTTTAACAGTCAGGGGGCTTCACGAGCAGTACTTC
TRBV7-9	TRBJ2-1	few	NA	CASTRRVRGTYNEQFF	TGTGCCAGCACTCGCCGTGTAAGGGGCACGTACAATGAGCAGTTCTTC
TRBV2	TRBJ2-1	NA	NA	CASSMTNNEQFF	TGTGCCAGCAGCATGACAAACAATGAGCAGTTCTTC